Listed here are 27 T cell receptor beta chains from one sample, sequenced in a study of blood T cell repertoires in COVID-19. Assay: immunoSEQ multiplex PCR; the TCRdb copy retains only in-frame clones and omits some. The data show approximately 110,000 clones, about 85% seen once. The sequencing sample was made of peripheral blood. The receptor source for this set is a human donor in a cohort sampled during active COVID-19.

The chain is built from TRBV28 and TRBJ2-7, with a possible D match to TRBD2 (6 bases). Germline CDR1 is MDHEN and CDR2 is SYDVKM. The CDR3 has 14 residues. Between the trimmed V and J ends, which lost 5 bases and 6 bases, there was a span of 17 bases. This chain's CDR3 is CASSPPPWEAEQYF. In DNA form, the CDR3 reads TGTGCCAGCAGTCCTCCCCCGTGGGAGGCCGAGCAGTACTTC.

The chain carries TRBV18 and TRBJ1-2; TRBD1 matches at 8 bases. From germline, CDR1 is KGHSH and CDR2 LQKENI. The CDR3 consists of 16 residues. V lost 0 bases and J lost 3; bases outside the gene matches: 6. The DNA of the CDR3 is TGTGCCAGCTCACCACCCCAGGGACAGGAATACTATGGCTACACCTTC. It is translated as CASSPPQGQEYYGYTF.

The rearrangement joins TRBV7-9 to TRBJ1-2; D unclear. V lost 1 base to trimming and J lost 4 bases, with 7 bases between them. Germline CDR1 SEHNR, CDR2 FQNEAQ (reference sequence). This CDR3 comprises 13 residues. This CDR3 reads CASSLDGGYGYTF. The DNA for the CDR3 is TGTGCCAGCAGCTTAGATGGCGGCTATGGCTACACCTTC.

The chain employs TRBV10-2 and TRBJ1-5; 8 positions match TRBD1. The CDR3 totals 13 residues. V trimming: 6 bases; J trimming: 4 bases; junction bases outside the gene matches: 2. Germline CDR1 and CDR2: WSHSY and SAAADI. The CDR3: CASRDRENQPQHF. The DNA of the CDR3 is TGCGCCAGCAGGGACAGGGAGAATCAGCCCCAGCATTTT.

This chain connects TRBV7-9 to TRBJ1-1, with no clear D. Trimming cost V 7 bases and J 1 base, with 10 bases left between them. Germline CDR1 is SEHNR and CDR2 is FQNEAQ (reference sequence). The CDR3 has 13 amino acids. The CDR3 bases are TGTGCCAGCATAGGTAGGAGGAACACTGAAGCTTTCTTT. Encoded protein: CASIGRRNTEAFF.

The chain employs TRBV19 and TRBJ1-5; no firm D call. With 3 bases removed from V and 2 bases from J, the gap between germline ends came to 11 bases. The CDR3 extends over 15 amino acids. Germline-derived CDR1 and CDR2 are LNHDA and SQIVND (reference sequence). CDR3 in amino acids: CASSMGPIGNQPQHF. The CDR3 DNA reads as TGTGCCAGTAGTATGGGCCCCATTGGCAATCAGCCCCAGCATTTT.

The chain couples TRBV4-3 to TRBJ2-1; 11 nucleotides align to TRBD2. Germline CDR1 LGHNA, CDR2 YSLEER. This CDR3 is 14 amino acids long. After removal of 6 bases from V and 9 bases from J, the junction contained 7 bases not matched to a gene. CDR3 protein: CASRATSGGSEQFF. In nucleotides, the CDR3 is TGCGCCAGCAGGGCAACTAGCGGGGGTAGTGAGCAGTTCTTC.

The V gene is TRBV3-1 (or the pseudogene TRBV3-2), the J gene TRBJ2-3, with D tentatively TRBD1 (5 bases). The CDR3 consists of 19 residues. The V gene's germline CDR1 is LGHDT and CDR2 YNNKEL (reference sequence). V shed 0 bases and J shed 5 bases, with 24 bases lying between them. The CDR3 loop reads CASSQEKGIRVTLRDTQYF. The CDR3 DNA follows: TGTGCCAGCAGCCAAGAGAAGGGGATAAGGGTAACCCTTAGAGATACGCAGTATTTT.

The chain uses TRBV9 and TRBJ2-1, with 9 positions matching TRBD2. This CDR3 contains 15 residues. CDR1 and CDR2 from the germline V gene are SGDLS and YYNGEE. The trim removed 2 bases at V and 8 bases at J, leaving 8 bases unmatched. CDR3 amino acids: CASSVHSGGSDEQFF. The CDR3 DNA is TGTGCCAGCAGCGTCCATAGCGGGGGTTCGGATGAGCAGTTCTTC.

This clone showed up just once. The rearrangement uses TRBV29-1 and TRBJ2-1; D not certain. Germline CDR1 and CDR2: SQVTM and ANQGSEA. The CDR3 runs 12 residues. With 4 bases removed from V and 4 bases from J, the gap between germline ends came to 8 bases. As DNA, the CDR3 is TGCAGCGTTGTTTACATTTACAATGAGCAGTTCTTC. It translates to CSVVYIYNEQFF.

This clone came up a few times. The chain carries TRBV4-1 and TRBJ1-6; 7 bases fit TRBD1. The length of the CDR3 is 15 residues. CDR1 and CDR2 from the germline V gene are MGHRA and YSYEKL. V trimming: 6 bases; J trimming: 7 bases; junction bases outside the gene matches: 9. For the CDR3, the DNA is TGCGCCAGCAGACCCATCGACAGGGAGAATTCACCCCTCCACTTT. Translation gives CASRPIDRENSPLHF.

This clone has more than one count but fewer than ten. V and J are TRBV3-1 (or the pseudogene TRBV3-2) and TRBJ2-5; D is perhaps TRBD1 (5 bases). This CDR3 has 13 residues. CDR1 is LGHDT, CDR2 YNNKEL, per germline (reference sequence). The ends were cut back, 4 bases at V and 3 bases at J, with 9 bases in the middle. CDR3 residues: CASSRLTEETQYF. CDR3 sequence (DNA): TGTGCCAGCAGCCGATTGACAGAAGAGACCCAGTACTTC.

V gene TRBV3-1 (or the pseudogene TRBV3-2) combines with J gene TRBJ1-6; D remains ambiguous. The germline CDR1 and CDR2 sequences are LGHDT and YNNKEL (reference sequence). This CDR3 has 15 residues. V gave up 2 bases and J gave up 9 bases, with 14 bases separating them. Here the CDR3 reads CASSQPLGMGSPLHF. In DNA, the CDR3 is TGTGCCAGCAGCCAACCTCTGGGCATGGGTTCACCCCTCCACTTT.

J is TRBJ1-1 and V is TRBV13; D is unclear. Trimming pared 7 bases from V and 10 bases from J, leaving 10 bases between. The CDR3 totals 10 residues. From germline, CDR1 is PRHDT and CDR2 FYEKMQ (reference sequence). CDR3 amino acids: CASTPRGAFF. CDR3 bases: TGTGCCAGCACCCCCCGGGGAGCTTTCTTT.

A single count supports this clone. The chain couples TRBV11-2 to TRBJ2-1, with 7 bases fitting TRBD1. J was trimmed by 9 bases and V by 6 bases; bases with no gene match: 5. This CDR3 has 12 residues. Germline CDR1 and CDR2: SGHAT and FQNNGV. CDR3 in amino acids: CASSSTGSEQFF. Written as DNA, the CDR3 is TGTGCCAGCAGTTCGACAGGGTCTGAGCAGTTCTTC.

This CDR3 reads CASKPGGYSPLHF. The CDR3 DNA is TGTGCCAGCAAGCCAGGGGGATATTCACCCCTCCACTTT. This chain connects TRBV6-6 to TRBJ1-6, with TRBD1 matching 7 bases. CDR1 is MNHNY, CDR2 SVGAGI, per germline (reference sequence). The CDR3 consists of 13 residues. Trimming at V came to 7 bases and at J to 8 bases, leaving 5 bases not matched to a gene.

This clone was observed a single time. The gene calls are TRBV7-3 and TRBJ2-1; 8 bases are a match to TRBD2. The V and J ends lost 3 bases and 9 bases, in that order; junction bases with no gene match: 7. CDR1 is SGHTA, CDR2 FQGTGA, per germline. CDR3 size: 14 residues. The chain's CDR3 is CASSFSSSGSEQFF. CDR3 DNA sequence: TGTGCCAGCAGCTTCTCCAGCAGCGGGAGTGAGCAGTTCTTC.

The chain uses TRBV12-5 and TRBJ2-3; TRBD1 agrees at 9 bases. Trimming removed 6 bases from V and 4 bases from J; junction bases left unmatched: 5. This CDR3 is built from 14 residues. Germline assignment: CDR1 LGHNT and CDR2 FRNRAP. CDR3 amino acids: CASGRDRVADTQYF. The CDR3, as DNA: TGTGCTAGTGGCCGGGACAGGGTGGCAGATACGCAGTATTTT. The full variable domain, rest sourced from reference TRBV12-5 and TRBJ2-3, is DARVTQTPRHKVTEMGQEVTMRCQPILGHNTVFWYRQTMMQGLELLAYFRNRAPLDDSGMPKDRFSAEMPDATLATLKIQPSEPRDSAVYFCASGRDRVADTQYFGPGTRLTVL.

V usage is TRBV7-7 and J usage is TRBJ2-7, with D maybe TRBD1 (7 bases). Trimming took 5 bases from V and 3 from J, leaving 11 bases between them. CDR1 and CDR2 from the germline V gene are SSHAT and FNYEAQ (reference sequence). The CDR3 spans 13 residues. The CDR3 sequence is CASSRQGGYEQYF. CDR3 bases: TGTGCCAGCAGCCGCCAGGGGGGCTACGAGCAGTACTTC. Supplemented by reference TRBV7-7 and TRBJ2-7, the full variable domain reads GAGVSQSPRYKVTKRGQDVTLRCDPISSHATLYWYQQALGQGPEFLTYFNYEAQPDKSGLPSDRFSAERPEGSISTLTIQRTEQRDSAMYRCASSRQGGYEQYFGPGTRLTVT.

This chain links TRBV27 with TRBJ2-2; D possibly corresponds to TRBD2 (7 bases). Germline V gene lookup returns CDR1 MNHEY and CDR2 SMNVEV (reference sequence). This CDR3 is built from 16 residues. The germline V and J ends were trimmed by 4 bases and 5 bases, with 17 bases remaining between them. CDR3 sequence: CASSSVRGAPTGELFF. The CDR3 DNA follows: TGTGCCAGCAGTTCAGTCCGGGGGGCGCCAACCGGGGAGCTGTTTTTT.

This chain links TRBV4-1 with TRBJ2-3, with D perhaps TRBD1 (6 bases). The CDR3 consists of 16 residues. Germline V gene lookup returns CDR1 MGHRA and CDR2 YSYEKL. V dropped 4 bases and J dropped 3 bases, with 17 bases sitting between them. The CDR3 bases are TGCGCCAGCAGCCCACACAGGGACCTTGGGACAGATACGCAGTATTTT. Its translation: CASSPHRDLGTDTQYF.

This rearrangement joins TRBV5-6 to TRBJ2-1; maybe TRBD1 (5 bases). The CDR3 extends over 14 amino acids. V gave up 2 bases and J gave up 5 bases, with 11 bases separating them. Per the germline V gene, CDR1 is SGHDT and CDR2 is YYEEEE. The CDR3 is CASSLKSGHNEQFF. For the CDR3, the DNA is TGTGCCAGCAGCTTAAAATCAGGGCACAATGAGCAGTTCTTC.

The chain recombines TRBV9 with TRBJ2-1; the match to TRBD1 covers 9 bases. The germline gives CDR1 SGDLS, CDR2 YYNGEE. V was clipped by 0 bases and J by 9 bases; unmatched bases: 10. The CDR3 contains 16 residues. This chain's CDR3 is CASSVVGTGRPTEQFF. CDR3 coding DNA: TGTGCCAGCAGCGTAGTTGGGACAGGGAGGCCCACTGAGCAGTTCTTC. The complete variable domain, with remaining parts taken from reference TRBV9 and TRBJ2-1, reads DSGVTQTPKHLITATGQRVTLRCSPRSGDLSVYWYQQSLDQGLQFLIQYYNGEERAKGNILERFSAQQFPDLHSELNLSSLELGDSALYFCASSVVGTGRPTEQFFGPGTRLTVL.

This clone appeared once. This chain connects TRBV4-3 to TRBJ1-4; no clear D. Germline CDR1 LGHNA, CDR2 YSLEER. Trimming removed 5 bases at V and 8 bases at J, with 18 bases between. CDR3 length equals 15 residues. The CDR3 loop is CASSVEVREKEKLFF. DNA of the CDR3: TGCGCCAGCAGCGTAGAAGTGAGGGAAAAGGAAAAACTGTTTTTT.

This chain links TRBV28 with TRBJ1-1, with D hard to call. Trimming removed 4 bases at V and 7 bases at J, with 13 bases between. The length of the CDR3 is 13 residues. Per the germline V gene, CDR1 is MDHEN and CDR2 is SYDVKM. CDR3 residues: CASSSRTGSEAFF. For the CDR3, the DNA is TGTGCCAGCAGTTCTCGGACCGGGAGTGAAGCTTTCTTT. The complete variable domain, with remaining parts taken from reference TRBV28 and TRBJ1-1, reads DVKVTQSSRYLVKRTGEKVFLECVQDMDHENMFWYRQDPGLGLRLIYFSYDVKMKEKGDIPEGYSVSREKKERFSLILESASTNQTSMYLCASSSRTGSEAFFGQGTRLTVV.

V gene TRBV2 combines with J gene TRBJ1-5; D unresolved. Germline CDR1 reads SNHLY; CDR2 reads FYNNEI. The CDR3 has 13 amino acids. Trimming shortened V by 5 bases and J by 0 bases, and 5 bases separated the two germline ends. In nucleotides, the CDR3 is TGTGCCAGCAGTCAGTATAGCAATCAGCCCCAGCATTTT. Its translation: CASSQYSNQPQHF.

V and J are TRBV7-2 and TRBJ2-2, with 7 bases identical to TRBD2. There are 15 residues in the CDR3. Germline trimming cut 4 bases from V and 1 base from J; bases unmatched to any gene: 3. The V gene's germline CDR1 is SGHTA and CDR2 FQGNSA. The CDR3 nucleotides are TGTGCCAGCAGCTCTAAGCGGGGGAACACCGGGGAGCTGTTTTTT. Its translation is CASSSKRGNTGELFF.